Each of the 2 T cell receptor beta chains below was sequenced from the same sample in a study of T cell repertoires in cytomegalovirus infection (dated by TCRdb to between 2018 and 2020). The sequencing machine was an Illumina HiSeq 1500. TCRdb's own reprocessing of the public reads used fastp at Q25 and MiXCR and kept productive beta chains. Identical CDR3 protein sequences are pooled into one entry, listed with their most common genes and DNA. The sample table lists roughly 800,000 distinct CDR3 sequences, 29% of them with a count of one. Roughly 14% of the sample belongs to the ten largest clones. Their antigens remain unidentified. What the treatment or condition label conveys for this sample: in vitro stimulation with specific CMV peptide epitopes to enrich CMV-specific T cells. The sample was cultured CD8+ T cells from PBMCs, taken from culture after CMV antigen stimulation. The receptors come from a human donor in good health (CMV status not recorded). Some clones in this sample may be carry-over from other donors' samples.

This clonotype came up once. This chain connects TRBV10-3 to TRBJ1-2; perhaps TRBD1 as D (5 bases). V lost 5 bases and J 11 bases, leaving 12 bases between the germline ends. From germline, CDR1 is ENHRY and CDR2 SYGVKD. The CDR3 sequence is 11 residues long. The CDR3 DNA reads as TGTGCCATCAGTACTCAAAGGGGATACACCTTC. Translating it yields CAISTQRGYTF.

DNA for the CDR3: TGTGCCAGCAGTTACTGGGGGAGTGAGCAGTTCTTC. This codes for CASSYWGSEQFF. The genes are TRBV6-2 or TRBV6-3 and TRBJ2-1, with D tentatively TRBD1 or TRBD2 (5 bases each). V was clipped by 1 base and J by 9 bases, with 7 bases between them. The CDR3 is 12 amino acids. Germline loops: CDR1 MNHEY, CDR2 SVGEGT.